The rows below give T cell receptor beta chains drawn from one sample of a study of blood T cell repertoires in COVID-19. The method was immunoSEQ multiplex PCR; TCRdb's version includes in-frame clones alone and lacks a portion of them. The sample shows fewer than 150,000 clones, approximately 86% of them seen only once. Sequencing used peripheral blood. All receptors derive from a woman aged 45-65 years who had recovered from COVID-19. CDR3s include the opening cysteine and the closing phenylalanine or tryptophan. Each record gives: J gene, clone size, V gene, D gene, CDR3 length, CDR3 protein, CDR3 DNA. A D gene is named only where the DNA matches it firmly. Not every row has a clone size; where given, it reads once, few, many or a size class.

J: TRBJ1-4; size: -; V: TRBV5-1; D: -; length: 15; CDR3: CASSLGHATNEKLFF; DNA: TGCGCCAGCAGCCTGGGACACGCTACGAATGAAAAACTGTTTTTT
J: TRBJ2-1; size: -; V: TRBV4-1; D: TRBD2; length: 14; CDR3: CASSRGGRYNEQFF; DNA: TGCGCCAGCAGCCGGGGCGGGAGATACAATGAGCAGTTCTTC
J: TRBJ2-7; size: -; V: TRBV29-1; D: -; length: 13; CDR3: CSVMSPMWGGQYF; DNA: TGCAGCGTGATGAGCCCTATGTGGGGCGGGCAGTACTTC
J: TRBJ1-4; size: few; V: TRBV6-5; D: TRBD1; length: 13; CDR3: CASNQDRGGKLFF; DNA: TGTGCCAGCAATCAAGACAGGGGTGGAAAACTGTTTTTT
J: TRBJ2-6; size: -; V: TRBV9; D: -; length: 15; CDR3: CASSVDFSGANVLTF; DNA: TGTGCCAGCAGCGTAGACTTCTCTGGGGCCAACGTCCTGACTTTC
J: TRBJ1-2; size: once; V: TRBV27; D: -; length: 13; CDR3: CASSPDWAYGYTF; DNA: TGTGCCAGCAGTCCGGACTGGGCCTATGGCTACACCTTC
J: TRBJ2-7; size: -; V: TRBV4-1; D: TRBD2; length: 16; CDR3: CASSRGLAGGQNEQYF; DNA: TGCGCCAGCAGCCGAGGACTAGCGGGAGGGCAAAACGAGCAGTACTTC
J: TRBJ1-2; size: -; V: TRBV9; D: -; length: 15; CDR3: CASSASLFRRYGYTF; DNA: TGTGCCAGCAGCGCCTCTCTATTCAGGAGGTATGGCTACACCTTC
J: TRBJ2-2; size: -; V: TRBV18; D: -; length: 21; CDR3: CASSPRRPPQGSSGNTGELFF; DNA: TGTGCCAGCTCACCACGAAGGCCCCCACAGGGATCCAGCGGGAACACCGGGGAGCTGTTTTTT
J: TRBJ1-6; size: -; V: TRBV15; D: -; length: 15; CDR3: CATSRGGGFNSPLHF; DNA: TGTGCCACCAGCAGGGGAGGGGGTTTTAATTCACCCCTCCACTTT
J: TRBJ1-5; size: -; V: TRBV15; D: -; length: 14; CDR3: CATSRVQGYQPQHF; DNA: TGTGCCACCAGCAGAGTGCAGGGGTATCAGCCCCAGCATTTT
J: TRBJ2-1; size: -; V: TRBV9; D: TRBD2; length: 14; CDR3: CASSGTSGGNEQFF; DNA: TGTGCCAGCAGCGGGACTAGCGGGGGAAATGAGCAGTTCTTC
J: TRBJ1-1; size: once; V: TRBV5-1; D: -; length: 15; CDR3: CASREGRDFGTEAFF; DNA: TGCGCCAGCAGAGAGGGCCGGGATTTCGGAACTGAAGCTTTCTTT
J: TRBJ1-1; size: few; V: TRBV4-1; D: -; length: 15; CDR3: CASSQDPTANTEAFF; DNA: TGCGCCAGCAGCCAAGATCCAACAGCGAACACTGAAGCTTTCTTT
J: TRBJ1-3; size: -; V: TRBV7-8; D: TRBD1; length: 12; CDR3: CASGTGRDTIYF; DNA: TGTGCCAGCGGGACAGGGCGGGACACCATATATTTT
J: TRBJ1-3; size: -; V: TRBV19; D: TRBD1; length: 15; CDR3: CASGGTGLSGNTIYF; DNA: TGTGCCAGTGGGGGGACAGGGCTCTCTGGAAACACCATATATTTT
J: TRBJ1-2; size: -; V: TRBV3-1/TRBV3-2; D: -; length: 14; CDR3: CASSQELRGHGYTF; DNA: TGTGCCAGCAGCCAAGAATTGCGAGGGCATGGCTACACCTTC
J: TRBJ2-5; size: -; V: TRBV13; D: TRBD2; length: 16; CDR3: CASSTGLAGGEETQYF; DNA: TGTGCCAGCAGCACGGGACTAGCGGGAGGGGAAGAGACCCAGTACTTC
J: TRBJ2-7; size: once; V: TRBV7-9; D: TRBD1; length: 16; CDR3: CASRSLRTGPSYEQYF; DNA: TGTGCCAGCAGGTCTCTCCGGACAGGGCCTTCCTACGAGCAGTACTTC
J: TRBJ2-6; size: -; V: TRBV19; D: TRBD1; length: 17; CDR3: CASRRDRGVAGANVLTF; DNA: TGTGCCAGTCGCCGGGACAGGGGAGTCGCTGGGGCCAACGTCCTGACTTTC
J: TRBJ2-1; size: -; V: TRBV7-8; D: -; length: 14; CDR3: CASSTRAGSNEQFF; DNA: TGTGCCAGCAGCACCCGCGCAGGGTCCAATGAGCAGTTCTTC
J: TRBJ2-3; size: -; V: TRBV5-4; D: TRBD2; length: 17; CDR3: CASRRGTSGGAADTQYF; DNA: TGTGCCAGCAGACGTGGGACTAGCGGGGGGGCCGCGGATACGCAGTATTTT
J: TRBJ2-2; size: -; V: TRBV30; D: -; length: 13; CDR3: CAWRGATTGELFF; DNA: TGTGCCTGGAGGGGGGCCACCACCGGGGAGCTGTTTTTT
J: TRBJ2-2; size: few; V: TRBV12-3/TRBV12-4; D: -; length: 12; CDR3: CAGQTNTGELFF; DNA: TGTGCCGGACAGACGAACACCGGGGAGCTGTTTTTT
J: TRBJ1-2; size: -; V: TRBV5-1; D: -; length: 13; CDR3: CASSLGGQGGYTF; DNA: TGCGCCAGCAGCTTGGGGGGCCAGGGTGGCTACACCTTC
J: TRBJ2-3; size: -; V: TRBV13; D: TRBD2; length: 21; CDR3: CASSSRQGEGLAGAGMDTQYF; DNA: TGTGCCAGCAGCTCTCGCCAGGGTGAGGGACTAGCGGGAGCAGGTATGGATACGCAGTATTTT
J: TRBJ2-7; size: -; V: TRBV18; D: TRBD2; length: 16; CDR3: CASSPLAGATPHEQYF; DNA: TGTGCCAGCTCACCACTAGCGGGGGCGACCCCCCACGAGCAGTACTTC
J: TRBJ2-1; size: -; V: TRBV7-3; D: -; length: 12; CDR3: CASSSGGNEQFF; DNA: TGTGCCAGCAGCTCCGGGGGTAATGAGCAGTTCTTC
J: TRBJ1-3; size: once; V: TRBV9; D: TRBD1; length: 17; CDR3: CASSPRTGEFSRNTIYF; DNA: TGTGCCAGCAGCCCAAGGACAGGGGAATTTTCGCGAAACACCATATATTTT
J: TRBJ1-1; size: -; V: TRBV9; D: -; length: 14; CDR3: CASSRAGVNTEAFF; DNA: TGTGCCAGCAGCCGAGCCGGGGTGAACACTGAAGCTTTCTTT
J: TRBJ2-6; size: -; V: TRBV4-3; D: -; length: 16; CDR3: CASSSVREVGANVLTF; DNA: TGCGCCAGCAGCTCGGTGCGAGAAGTCGGGGCCAACGTCCTGACTTTC
J: TRBJ2-1; size: -; V: TRBV7-2; D: -; length: 17; CDR3: CASSYRRATVGHNEQFF; DNA: TGTGCCAGCAGCTACCGGAGGGCTACGGTGGGGCACAATGAGCAGTTCTTC
J: TRBJ2-6; size: -; V: TRBV27; D: -; length: 16; CDR3: CASSSGQSSGANVLTF; DNA: TGTGCCAGCAGTTCCGGACAAAGCTCTGGGGCCAACGTCCTGACTTTC
J: TRBJ1-6; size: once; V: TRBV19; D: -; length: 13; CDR3: CASNPTANSPLHF; DNA: TGTGCCAGTAACCCGACAGCTAATTCACCCCTCCACTTT
J: TRBJ1-2; size: -; V: TRBV18; D: -; length: 15; CDR3: CASSLPSTGDYGYTF; DNA: TGTGCCAGCTCCCTTCCCTCAACAGGAGACTATGGCTACACCTTC
J: TRBJ1-1; size: once; V: TRBV6-5; D: -; length: 13; CDR3: CASSSRVYTEAFF; DNA: TGTGCCAGCAGTTCCAGGGTGTATACTGAAGCTTTCTTT
J: TRBJ1-1; size: -; V: TRBV2; D: -; length: 14; CDR3: CASTKHERGTEAFF; DNA: TGTGCCAGCACCAAACACGAAAGGGGGACTGAAGCTTTCTTT